This T cell receptor (beta chain) came from a study of OX40 agonist ivuxolimab in advanced cancers. Looking at the study overall: Among those enrolled, mean age was about 63 years (range roughly 20 to 85) and about 82% were male.

Study-level findings and limits: In the 0.1-3.0 mg/kg groups, partial responders showed among the lowest expansion.

Using immunoSEQ multiplex PCR, the repertoire was profiled, and TCRdb retains in-frame clones only, with some absent. The table records some 100,000 clones, less than 85% of them present only once. Turning to this clone: Its target is not known.

Trimming shortened V by 0 bases and J by 6 bases, and 11 bases separated the two germline ends. CDR1 is MNHNY and CDR2 is SVGAGI in the germline V gene (reference sequence). The CDR3 consists of 14 residues. This TCR was sampled from an adult with an advanced solid tumor such as melanoma, head and neck, liver or kidney cancer. Sample: CD4+ or CD8+ T cells sorted from blood, taken in a trial of the OX40 agonist ivuxolimab. This rearrangement joins TRBV6-6 to TRBJ1-2, with D maybe TRBD1 (6 bases). The CDR3 loop is CASSYSMDSNGYTF. The CDR3 DNA sequence: TGTGCCAGCAGTTACTCGATGGACAGTAATGGCTACACCTTC.